This T cell receptor (beta chain) was observed in a study of blood T cell repertoires in COVID-19. About the research overall: Collection of acute and convalescent COVID-19 samples took place in the United States, Italy and Spain.

CDR1 is MDHEN, CDR2 SYDVKM, per germline. V lost 0 bases and J lost 6, with 12 bases in between. The CDR3 has 15 amino acids. Sequenced by immunoSEQ multiplex PCR; TCRdb stores in-frame clones only, minus some. The data show 300,000 to 350,000 clones, with over 85% seen just once and 3.9% held by the top ten. The sequence was collected from a woman in her fifties or sixties with COVID-19, enrolled during active disease. The chain links TRBV28 to TRBJ1-5; TRBD1 might be the D (6 bases). The sample taken for sequencing was peripheral blood. This CDR3 reads CASSLWPGASQPQHF. CDR3 nucleotide sequence: TGTGCCAGCAGTTTATGGCCAGGGGCTAGTCAGCCCCAGCATTTT.